This record looks at one TCR beta chain sequence and its context. The antigen remains undetermined. These data belong to a study of blood T cells in healthy people across ages. Through a sample-barcoded 5' primer and a J-beta primer mix, a second PCR was run for roughly 6 to 11 cycles. Sequencing yielded, for each sample, at least 3 million paired-end reads carrying CDR3. TCRdb called the 5' RACE reads again in MiXCR, with one record for every CDR3 protein. Of 800,000 to 1,300,000 distinct CDR3 sequences in the sample, less than 25% were seen once. Study-level findings and limits: Age brought a roughly linear fall in TCR beta diversity measured per million T cells.

The same specimen was also included in a second study, on T cells of mothers and their children. That publication notes: Per mother, over 9.5 million TCR beta CDR3 reads were obtained; per child, about 3 million.

The origin of this receptor is a girl aged 2 to 9 in good health. The source material was blood.

Written as DNA, the CDR3 is TGTGCCAGCAGACTGCAGGGGACAGATACGCAGTATTTT. It encodes CASRLQGTDTQYF. The V and J genes are TRBV28 and TRBJ2-3; D perhaps matches TRBD1 (6 bases). The V end lost 6 bases, the J end lost 3 bases, and 10 bases lay between the germline ends. CDR3 size: 13 residues. Germline V CDR1 and CDR2: MDHEN, SYDVKM. The variable domain in full, with the rest retrieved from reference TRBV28 and TRBJ2-3, is DVKVTQSSRYLVKRTGEKVFLECVQDMDHENMFWYRQDPGLGLRLIYFSYDVKMKEKGDIPEGYSVSREKKERFSLILESASTNQTSMYLCASRLQGTDTQYFGPGTRLTVL.